This T cell receptor (beta chain) was sequenced during a study of blood T cell repertoires in COVID-19. Study summary: PBMCs, B-cell-depleted T cells, or T cells provided the cDNA or gDNA that made up the material.

The CDR3 contains 14 residues. V was shortened by 4 bases and J by 6 bases, with 12 bases between the two germline ends. Germline CDR1 SGHAT, CDR2 FQNNGV. Repertoires were generated with immunoSEQ multiplex PCR, while TCRdb's copy carries only in-frame clones and drops some. Of over 150,000 clones in the sample, about 87% were seen once. Sequencing used peripheral blood. The chain has TRBV11-2 and TRBJ2-2, with D uncertain. This receptor was obtained from an older woman who had recovered from COVID-19. Here the CDR3 DNA reads TGTGCCAGCAGCTCTCCCGCAGGTGCCGGGGAGCTGTTTTTT. It is translated as CASSSPAGAGELFF.